The clone carrying this T cell receptor (beta chain) occurred once. What it recognizes is unknown. Doses given second, at about 4 or about 12 weeks, were pooled. This sample is drawn from a study of T cell responses to AZD1222 COVID-19 vaccine. Study-wide results and caveats: The sample set comprised mostly white British donors with more females, and clonal diversity was possibly underestimated. CD4 TCRs covered the whole spike, strongest at regions 160-218 and 743-854.

CDR1 and CDR2 from the germline V gene are SGDLS and YYNGEE. Deletions cut 2 bases from V and 4 bases from J, with 15 bases between. The CDR3 has 15 residues. Sequencing was performed with immunoSEQ multiplex PCR; in TCRdb, only in-frame clones are kept and a portion is missing. The repertoire holds under 25,000 clones, with around 82% as singletons. The receptor was derived from an adult who received the AZD1222 COVID-19 vaccine. The input for sequencing was peripheral blood, taken 28 days after the second AZD1222 dose. The chain employs TRBV9 and TRBJ1-1, with TRBD1 as a possible D gene (5 bases). This chain's CDR3 is CASSVRPGTGTEAFF. Written as DNA, the CDR3 is TGTGCCAGCAGCGTTAGGCCGGGGACCGGCACTGAAGCTTTCTTT. The whole variable domain, remainder taken from reference TRBV9 and TRBJ1-1, is DSGVTQTPKHLITATGQRVTLRCSPRSGDLSVYWYQQSLDQGLQFLIQYYNGEERAKGNILERFSAQQFPDLHSELNLSSLELGDSALYFCASSVRPGTGTEAFFGQGTRLTVV.